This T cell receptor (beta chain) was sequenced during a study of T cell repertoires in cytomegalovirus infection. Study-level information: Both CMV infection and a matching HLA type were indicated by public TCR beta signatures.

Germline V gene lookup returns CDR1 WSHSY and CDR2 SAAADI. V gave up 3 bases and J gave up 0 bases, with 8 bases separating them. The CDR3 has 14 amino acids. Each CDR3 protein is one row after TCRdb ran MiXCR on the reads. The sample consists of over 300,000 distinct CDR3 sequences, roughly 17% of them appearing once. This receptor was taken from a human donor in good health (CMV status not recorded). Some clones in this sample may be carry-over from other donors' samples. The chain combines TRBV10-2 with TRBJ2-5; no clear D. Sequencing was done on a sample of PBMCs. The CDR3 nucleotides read TGCGCCAGCAGTGACGGGTACCACCAAGAGACCCAGTACTTC. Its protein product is CASSDGYHQETQYF.